This T cell receptor beta chain was recorded in a study of blood T cell repertoires in COVID-19. In germline, CDR1 is SGHAT, CDR2 FQNNGV. The CDR3 spans 12 residues. Trimming removed 3 bases from V and 10 bases from J; junction bases left unmatched: 4. The table came from immunoSEQ multiplex PCR; TCRdb's copy has only in-frame clones and leaves some out. The repertoire includes approximately 210,000 clones, more than 75% of them detected once, and about 15% sits in the top ten. The sequenced sample consisted of PBMCs or T cells enriched from blood (not recorded which). The chain carries TRBV11-2 and TRBJ1-1; 8 bases fit TRBD1. This clonotype was obtained from a woman aged 50 to 65 with acute COVID-19. The CDR3 reads CASSLTGTGAFF. CDR3 nucleotide sequence: TGTGCCAGCAGCTTGACCGGGACAGGAGCTTTCTTT.